The clone carrying this T cell receptor (beta chain) was counted a few times. The target antigen is unknown. Together with thyroid ultrasound, orbital computed tomography, serum thyroxine and TRAb, clinical symptoms were used for diagnoses. The trim removed 6 bases at V and 1 base at J, leaving 6 bases unmatched. The CDR3 runs 15 residues. Amplified regions were TCR beta CDR3 sequences from RNA transcripts. First-round RT-PCR with HTBI primers amplified the TCR CDR3 region. From the multiplex PCR reads, TCRdb called clonotypes with MiXCR, one entry per CDR3 protein. The table has a few hundred thousand distinct CDR3 sequences, roughly 50% seen once. The data were taken from a study of T cells in Graves' hyperthyroidism and ophthalmopathy. Regarding the study as a whole: Most clonotypes that expanded in the thyroid above 0.001 also showed up in blood.

J is TRBJ2-3 and V is TRBV12-3 or TRBV12-4, with 8 bases aligning to TRBD1. The source material was peripheral blood or thyroid tissue (not recorded which). The origin of this receptor is a woman aged 18-35 years with Graves' hyperthyroidism. CDR3 region: CASSYQGAGTDTQYF. CDR3 in DNA: TGTGCCAGCAGCTACCAGGGGGCAGGCACAGATACGCAGTATTTT.